The rows below give T cell receptor beta chains drawn from one sample of a study of cytomegalovirus exposure and HLA in healthy donors. The repertoire was sequenced with immunoSEQ multiplex PCR; TCRdb's copy has only in-frame clones and lacks some. The top ten clones hold 3.5% to 5% of a sample with 110,000 to 150,000 clones, 65% to 80% of them seen once. The sequencing input was PBMCs. Receptors were obtained from a male donor in good health and CMV-seronegative. CDR3s include the opening cysteine and the closing phenylalanine or tryptophan. D genes are given only for firm matches. Size is stated for part of the rows, as once, few or many counts, or as a class when the clone is expanded.

v_gene	abundance	d_gene	j_gene	CDR3nt	CDR3aa
TRBV7-2	-	-	TRBJ2-3	TGTGCCAGCAGCCCCTGGACAGAGGCAGATACGCAGTATTTT	CASSPWTEADTQYF
TRBV29-1	-	-	TRBJ2-2	TGCAGCGTTGACAGCGGGCACACCGGGGAGCTGTTTTTT	CSVDSGHTGELFF
TRBV27	-	-	TRBJ2-3	TGTGCCAGCAGTTTATTTCAGGGGCCCCTCACAGATACGCAGTATTTT	CASSLFQGPLTDTQYF
TRBV14	-	TRBD2	TRBJ2-1	TGTGCCAGCAGCCAGTGGATAGCGGGATACAATGAGCAGTTCTTC	CASSQWIAGYNEQFF
TRBV7-2	-	-	TRBJ1-2	TGTGCCAGCAGCTTAGCAGCGGTCGGATCCTATGGCTACACCTTC	CASSLAAVGSYGYTF
TRBV19	-	-	TRBJ1-5	TGTGCCAGTAGTATAGGCCAGAATAGCAATCAGCCCCAGCATTTT	CASSIGQNSNQPQHF
TRBV5-4	few	TRBD2	TRBJ2-7	TGTGCCAGCAGTACCGGGGGGAACGAGCAGTACTTC	CASSTGGNEQYF
TRBV27	-	TRBD1	TRBJ1-4	TGTGCCAGCAGTTTACAGGGGGCAGTTAATGAAAAACTGTTTTTT	CASSLQGAVNEKLFF
TRBV9	-	TRBD1	TRBJ1-1	TGTGCCAGCAGCCCGGGGACAGTCTCGAACACTGAAGCTTTCTTT	CASSPGTVSNTEAFF
TRBV7-9	once	-	TRBJ1-5	TGTGCCAGCAGCTTAGGAGCGGGATTTCAGCCCCAGCATTTT	CASSLGAGFQPQHF
TRBV7-8	few	-	TRBJ1-4	TGTGCCAGTTCCCACGGTAGTGAAAAACTGTTTTTT	CASSHGSEKLFF